Here is one T cell receptor (beta chain) with its context. What this receptor recognizes is not known. No base qualities exist here, and no much larger clone lies one base off it. The CDR1 and CDR2 encoded by the germline V gene are SGHTA and FQGTGA. Its CDR3 holds 13 amino acids, cysteine through phenylalanine. Here the CDR3 DNA is all that survives: 39 bases in frame from base 1. The junction carries 11 bases between V and J, which are trimmed by 4 bases and 8 bases respectively. The data stem from a study of blood T cell repertoires in COVID-19 (dated by TCRdb to between 2020 and 2021). Looking at the study overall: Samples from collaborators originated in the United States, Italy and Spain and spanned both the acute and convalescent phases of COVID-19. The material from the prospective study consisted of cDNA or gDNA derived from T cells, B-cell-depleted T cells, or PBMCs. The dataset comprised deeply sampled blood TCRbeta repertoires from subjects exposed to, actively infected with, or recovered from COVID-19. The repertoires were made available in a free public database intended to serve as a resource for research on the immune response to SARS-CoV-2. Samples came from the ongoing ImmuneRACE study (first 160 participants) plus 1,254 subjects from 6 global collaborators. A de-identified subject ID, COVID-19 status, age in years and sex were almost always included in the sample metadata. Where HLA class I and class II types were available, the types were taken from metadata supplied by the sample provider, not from assay-based typing.

Collaborating institutions collected whole blood in K2EDTA tubes following their own protocols. Collaborator samples were shipped for TCRbeta analysis as frozen whole blood, isolated PBMCs, or DNA extracted from either sample type. General conclusions and limits of the study: Clinical and demographic metadata were provided uncurated, with the amount varying by source and participant.

TCRbeta CDR3 regions were amplified from genomic DNA using the immunoSEQ Assay, a bias-controlled multiplex PCR. The study's own analysis went as follows. Within the assay, amplification of reference gene primers was used to estimate how many nucleated cells each sample contained. To quantify the absolute abundance of each unique TCRbeta CDR3 rearrangement, sequence reads were collapsed and filtered. For each sample, productive Simpson clonality was calculated as the square root of Simpson's diversity index over productive rearrangements. TCRdb provides this immuneACCESS table in a form limited to in-frame rearrangements. Some clones are lacking; in checked studies, under half of them reflect an unresolved V gene, and why the rest are absent is not known. V and J calls and clone size are copied from that table; D and trimming were computed from the DNA. In this sample the table shows tens of thousands of clones, roughly 85% of which occur a single time. Together, the top ten hold roughly 13% of the sample.

The V and J genes are TRBV7-3 and TRBJ1-4; perhaps TRBD1 is the D gene, with 5 bases matching. Sequenced sample: peripheral blood. This clonotype was obtained from a human donor in a cohort sampled during active COVID-19. The DNA sequence is TGTGCCAGCAGCTCTGGGACTGGGGAAAAACTGTTTTTT. This is translated as CASSSGTGEKLFF. The reference TRBV7-3 and TRBJ1-4 proteins fill in what lies around the CDR3, so the full variable domain reads GAGVSQTPSNKVTEKGKYVELRCDPISGHTALYWYRQSLGQGPEFLIYFQGTGAADDSGLPNDRFFAVRPEGSVSTLKIQRTERGDSAVYLCASSSGTGEKLFFGSGTQLSVL.